These 15 T cell receptor beta chains came from one sample sequenced in a study of T-cell memory formation after mild COVID-19 (dated by TCRdb to the early 2020s). Library generation was performed with 5' RACE. The sample was run on an Illumina NovaSeq 6000. TCRdb trimmed the raw reads at Q25, called clones with MiXCR and kept productive beta chains. Duplicate CDR3 protein sequences are folded into a single record with the most common DNA and genes. Present in this sample are 35,000 to 50,000 distinct CDR3 sequences, about 6% of which were seen just once. The top ten clonotypes cover more than 0.7% of the sample. Sequencing input: PBMCs or a T cell subset sorted from them (not recorded which). The receptors stem from an adult who had mild COVID-19 (a few samples of this study predate the infection). The sample titles of this study are shuffled in the database, so cell type and time point are left out.

This clonotype appeared a few times. This chain uses TRBV12-3 or TRBV12-4 with TRBJ1-4, with TRBD1 matching over 7 bases. The CDR3 runs to 13 residues. Trimming took 7 bases from V and 5 from J; bases not matched to a gene: 4. DNA for the CDR3: TGTGCCAGCACCCAGGGGGGCAATGAAAAACTGTTTTTT. Its translation: CASTQGGNEKLFF.

This chain joins TRBV6-2 or TRBV6-3 and TRBJ2-6, with D hard to call. This CDR3 is 17 amino acids long. The germline CDR1 and CDR2 sequences are MNHEY and SVGEGT. V was shortened by 1 base and J by 2 bases, with 12 bases between the two germline ends. This chain's CDR3 is CASSYFRGNPGANVLTF. As DNA, the CDR3 is TGTGCCAGCAGTTACTTCAGAGGAAACCCTGGGGCCAACGTCCTGACTTTC.

There are many counts of this clonotype. CDR3 sequence: CASRASDGRNQPQHF. The CDR3 DNA follows: TGTGCCAGCAGAGCCTCCGACGGTAGGAATCAGCCCCAGCATTTT. The V and J genes are TRBV6-5 and TRBJ1-5; no clear D gene. Trimming pared 6 bases from V and 4 bases from J, leaving 16 bases between. This CDR3 contains 15 residues. CDR1 is MNHEY and CDR2 is SVGAGI in the germline V gene.

The V and J genes are TRBV7-9 and TRBJ2-7; 10 nucleotides match TRBD1. The CDR3 runs to 15 residues. CDR1 SEHNR and CDR2 FQNEAQ come from the germline V gene (reference sequence). With 7 bases clipped from V and 2 bases from J, the junction kept 8 bases outside the gene matches. The CDR3 here is CASTRTGQGAYEQYF. In nucleotides, the CDR3 is TGTGCCAGCACCCGAACCGGACAGGGGGCCTACGAGCAGTACTTC.

This clonotype was recorded many times. The genes are TRBV5-6 and TRBJ2-1; unclear D gene. This CDR3 spans 12 amino acids. The germline gives CDR1 SGHDT, CDR2 YYEEEE. V lost 4 bases to trimming and J lost 4 bases, with 6 bases between them. CDR3 residues: CASSLKYNEQFF. The CDR3, as DNA: TGTGCCAGCAGCCTTAAGTACAATGAGCAGTTCTTC.

This clonotype occurred many times. This sequence joins TRBV29-1 and TRBJ2-5; D is possibly TRBD1 or TRBD2 (5 bases each). Germline CDR1 SQVTM, CDR2 ANQGSEA. With 5 bases removed from V and 5 bases from J, the gap between germline ends came to 18 bases. The CDR3 runs 14 residues. The CDR3 loop reads CSVRSRGVFETQYF. CDR3 sequence (DNA): TGCAGCGTTCGGTCCCGAGGGGTGTTTGAGACCCAGTACTTC.

This clonotype came up many times. The genes are TRBV7-9 and TRBJ2-1; D ambiguous. Germline CDR1 and CDR2: SEHNR and FQNEAQ (reference sequence). The CDR3 loop spans 12 amino acids. The V end was cut by 5 bases, the J end by 10 bases, with 12 bases between. In DNA, the CDR3 is TGTGCCAGCAGCCCTGCTGTTGGCGAGCAGTTCTTC. This encodes CASSPAVGEQFF.

This clonotype was seen more than once but under ten times. J is TRBJ2-3 and V is TRBV9, with D possibly matching TRBD2 (6 bases). There are 17 residues in the CDR3. From germline, CDR1 is SGDLS and CDR2 YYNGEE. Trimming took 3 bases from V and 0 from J, leaving 17 bases between them. CDR3 sequence: CASSAEFLAGSTDTQYF. Here the CDR3 DNA reads TGTGCCAGCAGCGCAGAATTCCTCGCGGGAAGCACAGATACGCAGTATTTT.

This chain links TRBV27 with TRBJ2-3; possibly TRBD2 for D (6 bases). The CDR3 is made up of 15 amino acids. The V end lost 3 bases, the J end lost 2 bases, and 12 bases lay between the germline ends. CDR1 and CDR2 (germline): MNHEY, SMNVEV (reference sequence). The CDR3 DNA reads TGTGCCAGCAGTTTGCTAGCGCCCAACACAGATACGCAGTATTTT. Its protein product is CASSLLAPNTDTQYF.

This chain joins TRBV5-1 and TRBJ1-4; D remains ambiguous. From germline, CDR1 is SGHRS and CDR2 YFSETQ. The length of the CDR3 is 15 residues. V shed 3 bases and J shed 3 bases, with 12 bases lying between them. CDR3 sequence: CASSWEGKANEKLFF. CDR3 DNA sequence: TGCGCCAGCAGCTGGGAAGGGAAGGCTAATGAAAAACTGTTTTTT.

This clonotype was counted a few times. V usage is TRBV3-1 and J usage is TRBJ2-3; 8 bases agree with TRBD2. This CDR3 comprises 16 residues. V dropped 4 bases and J dropped 0; count of bases not matched to a gene: 6. The V gene's germline CDR1 is LGHDT and CDR2 YNNKEL (reference sequence). CDR3: CASSPGLADSTDTQYF. In DNA form, the CDR3 reads TGTGCCAGCAGCCCTGGACTAGCAGATAGCACAGATACGCAGTATTTT.

CDR3 nucleotide sequence: TGCAGTGCTATTCTCCTAGCAGCTAGCACAGATACGCAGTATTTT. This sequence encodes CSAILLAASTDTQYF. The chain links TRBV20-1 to TRBJ2-3, with a tentative D call TRBD2 (5 bases). The CDR3 has 15 amino acids. Looked up from germline, CDR1 is DFQATT and CDR2 is SNEGSKA (reference sequence). The V end was cut by 4 bases, the J end by 0 bases, with 14 bases between.

This clonotype was seen at least ten times. The chain uses TRBV27 and TRBJ2-3, with TRBD1 as a possible D gene (6 bases). Germline V gene data show CDR1 as MNHEY and CDR2 as SMNVEV (reference sequence). Deletions cut 4 bases from V and 2 bases from J, with 19 bases between. The CDR3 covers 17 residues. The CDR3 sequence is CASSSRWTVQATDTQYF. The CDR3, as DNA: TGTGCCAGCAGTTCCCGATGGACAGTGCAAGCCACAGATACGCAGTATTTT.

This chain connects TRBV19 to TRBJ2-7; D is perhaps TRBD2 (5 bases). This CDR3 region has 15 residues. Trimming left V 3 bases short and J 0 bases short, with 12 bases between. The germline V gene has CDR1 LNHDA and CDR2 SQIVND (reference sequence). This CDR3 is CASSIEGGSSYEQYF. The CDR3 nucleotides are TGTGCCAGTAGTATTGAGGGTGGTTCCTCCTACGAGCAGTACTTC.

This clonotype was seen ten or more times. This chain uses TRBV5-6 with TRBJ2-5, with 7 bases fitting TRBD2. This CDR3 comprises 17 residues. Germline CDR1 is SGHDT and CDR2 is YYEEEE. V was pared by 4 bases and J by 1 base, with 13 bases of the junction left unmatched. CDR3 in amino acids: CASSLILAEVLQETQYF. The CDR3 region has the DNA TGTGCCAGCAGCCTGATCCTAGCGGAGGTCCTCCAAGAGACCCAGTACTTC.